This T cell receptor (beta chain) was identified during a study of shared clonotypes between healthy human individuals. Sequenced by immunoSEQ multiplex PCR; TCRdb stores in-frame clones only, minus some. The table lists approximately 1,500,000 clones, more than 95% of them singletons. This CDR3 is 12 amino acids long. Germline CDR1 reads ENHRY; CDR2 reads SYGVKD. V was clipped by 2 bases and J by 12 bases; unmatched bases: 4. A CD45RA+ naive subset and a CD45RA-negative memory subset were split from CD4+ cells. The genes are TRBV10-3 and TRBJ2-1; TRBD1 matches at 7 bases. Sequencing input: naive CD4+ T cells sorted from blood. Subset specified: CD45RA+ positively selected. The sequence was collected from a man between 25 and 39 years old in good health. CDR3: CAISEARDRQFF. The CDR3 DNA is TGTGCCATCAGTGAGGCCAGGGACAGGCAGTTCTTC.